This T cell receptor beta chain was recovered during a study of T cell responses to AZD1222 COVID-19 vaccine (dated by TCRdb to about 2021). A note on the overall study: TCR sequencing was performed for roughly 240 trial participants, of whom around 200 were given two doses of AZD1222 and approximately 26 were given two doses of MenACWY control vaccine. Trial participants were enrolled by age into 18-55, 56-69 and 70-plus year subgroups, with roughly 160, 29 and 62 TCR-sequenced participants respectively. Study-wide findings and limitations: A significant rise in spike-specific TCR breadth and depth was observed after two AZD1222 doses relative to day 0 and relative to MenACWY recipients. The 56-69-year group was small, and its depth increase did not reach significance, likely because of low power. No day 14 peak-response samples were available, so repertoires were characterized only after the peak T cell response. CD4 TCRs associated with the vaccine covered the entire spike protein, and the dominant responses were in regions 160-218 and 743-854. Only a handful of AZD1222 recipients were SARS-CoV-2 seropositive at baseline, limiting conclusions about previously exposed vaccinees. Reportedly, close to half of the unique spike-specific TCRs recognized epitopes lying outside the regions that are mutated in the B.1.351 and B.1.1.7 variants. Participants were mostly white British and included more females than males, and it was suggested by the authors that clonal diversity may have been underestimated.

To note about this clone: No cognate antigen has been identified for it. The record has no base qualities; no much larger clone is one base away.

In the germline V gene, CDR1 corresponds to SQVTM and CDR2 to ANQGSEA. The cysteine opens and the phenylalanine closes a CDR3 of 14 amino acids. The read is trimmed to its CDR3 DNA, 42 bases read in frame from base 1. Trimming costs V 1 base and J 4 bases, and their ends lie 13 bases apart. The CDR3 regions of human TCRbeta chains were analyzed by immunosequencing. The study's processing was this. TCRs in the repertoires were matched against a reference library of SARS-CoV-2-specific TCRs that had been generated with the MIRA antigen-specificity platform. Breadth was defined as the fraction of unique TCRs that were SARS-CoV-2-associated. Depth was defined as the fraction of total T cells that were SARS-CoV-2-associated. Using the MIRA data, every spike-specific TCR was mapped to the spike region that the TCR reacted to and assigned to either a CD4 or a CD8 class. Log10-transformed breadth and depth values were compared by one-way ANOVA with Sidak's multiple comparisons tests. Imported from immuneACCESS, the table was reduced by TCRdb to in-frame sequences with V and J called. These copies leave out some clones; in studies compared against another copy, an unresolved V gene accounts for under half, and the cause of the remainder is not known. Clone size and V and J calls were adopted from that table, with D and trimming inferred from the DNA. This sample has 20,000 or so clones in its table, and 81% of those were observed once. The biggest ten clones account for over 20% of the sample.

Read against the paper, the sample's time point label means: about 28 days (+/-7) after the second vaccine dose. Because spike-specific TCR depth and breadth did not differ between the two schedules, AZD1222 recipients who got a second dose at roughly 4 weeks were pooled with those who got a second dose at roughly 12 weeks. Vaccinee samples came from UK trials COV001 and COV002, including a single-blind randomized controlled phase 2/3 trial of AZD1222 (ChAdOx1 nCoV-19) in healthy adults. For TCRbeta chain sequencing, PBMC samples were collected from trial participants at day 0 and at day 28 after the second dose.

The TCR sequence derives from an adult who received the AZD1222 COVID-19 vaccine. The sample in question was peripheral blood, obtained 28 days after the second AZD1222 dose. This receptor chain uses TRBV29-1 and TRBJ1-2; TRBD1 is a weak D gene call, 6 bases matching. The CDR3 region has the sequence CSVEAGVFGYGYTF. The DNA sequence follows: TGCAGCGTTGAAGCAGGGGTTTTTGGCTATGGCTACACCTTC.